Detailed here is one TCR beta chain. The record originates from a study of blood T cell repertoires in COVID-19. Original data processing: For nucleated cells, counts were estimated from reference gene primer amplification. Clones were read by immunoSEQ multiplex PCR, and TCRdb kept only the in-frame ones, dropping some. The V and J calls and clone size are taken from that table; D and trimming were inferred from the DNA. The sample lists about 370,000 clones, 85% to 90% occurring once. Participant reports of clinical history set cohort assignment. All recovered Cohort 3 donors got two negative PCRs, got clearance, or saw symptom resolution. Sequenced input: PBMCs or T cells enriched from blood (not recorded which). The clonotype originates from a young man who had recovered from COVID-19.

The CDR3 region has the DNA TGCGCCAGCAGCACCGGGGGGGGCTCCTACGAGCAGTACTTC. Translated, it gives CASSTGGGSYEQYF. This sequence joins TRBV5-1 and TRBJ2-7; 8 bases fit TRBD2. The length of the CDR3 is 14 residues. V was clipped by 4 bases and J by 0 bases; unmatched bases: 3. The germline CDR1 and CDR2 sequences are SGHRS and YFSETQ.